This T cell receptor beta chain is from a study of cytomegalovirus exposure and HLA in healthy donors (dated by TCRdb to 2016 to 2017). Regarding the research as a whole: An earlier analysis of about 560 of the donors reported under 300 Gb of sequence data and 117 million unique TCR beta sequences obtained from roughly 170 million T cells. Roughly 300 gigabases of sequencing data and approximately 91 million unique TCR sequences made up an early release that covered nearly 650 HLA-typed donors. Among the roughly 390 genotyped donors, around 81% belonged to the genetic ancestry cluster associated with self-reported Caucasian donors. The study aimed to test whether signatures of past pathogen exposure could be identified by cataloging public T cell receptors. The T cell repertoires of under 700 subjects were profiled by immunosequencing and related to cytomegalovirus serostatus. A separate validation cohort of over 95 different subjects was used in addition to the roughly 700-subject first cohort. To predict cytomegalovirus infection status, the study brought together high-throughput TCR immunosequencing, statistical association of individual TCRs with disease status, and machine learning. To study patterns of TCR occurrence, a later analysis re-analyzed previously published TCR beta repertoires from several hundred donors and added high-resolution HLA genotyping. The later analysis used no new phenotypic data to find candidate immune exposures, relying instead on TCR beta sequences and their occurrence across donors. To decide whether each TCR beta V gene segment behaved as functional or pseudogenic, an earlier analysis of 587 of the donors relied on high-throughput TCR beta sequencing. Alongside the repertoire data, information on donor age, sex, ethnicity and CMV serostatus was compiled. Genome-wide SNP genotypes for about 65% of the roughly 700 donors were used in a later genetic analysis, which treated that subset as a discovery cohort. All discovery cohort repertoires had been generated using a single sequencing platform. Class I and class II HLA loci were covered by the typing at four-digit resolution. The number of donors typed differed by locus, with about 629-630 for A, B, C, DRB1 and DQB1, roughly 520 for DQA1, 606 for DPA1, and roughly 450 for DPB1. Four to six DR-DQ haplotypes were handled as single units for association and clustering because linkage in the cohort was strong. Across some 400 genotyped donors of the cohort, an average of approximately 200,000 unique TCR beta nucleotide sequences per donor were sequenced, and around 20% of those sequences were non-productive.

V loses 5 bases of germline sequence and J loses 4 bases, and the interval between the two ends is 17 bases. From the germline V gene, CDR1 is SNHLY and CDR2 is FYNNEI. Inclusive of the bounding cysteine and phenylalanine, the CDR3 is 15 residues long. Just CDR3 DNA is preserved here, 45 bases in frame from base 1. Findings and caveats that apply to the study as a whole: Assigning TCR associations to individual alleles was difficult when HLA alleles, especially DR and DQ, strongly co-occurred. The study listed around 160 TCR beta chains as associated with cytomegalovirus. Several of the top co-occurrence clusters appeared to be linked to parvovirus B19, influenza, CMV and Epstein-Barr virus, according to a later analysis. In a later genetic analysis, fewer N-insertions in productive TCRs were reported among donors in an Asian-associated ancestry cluster than the 666-donor mean. A cluster of highly shared sequence variants was judged likely to be a technical artifact of the sequencing pipeline. The earlier analysis of nearly 600 of the donors excluded 15 to 20 rarely observed V segments, including chromosome 9 orphons, because counts were too low. Some IMGT-functional V segments, including TRBV6-2 and TRBV6-3, could not be distinguished by the 87-base-pair reads and were therefore excluded. Because some donors lacked HLA typing at each locus, the association tests relied only on the typed subset. In both the original and validation cohorts, the classifier was reported to diagnose cytomegalovirus status with high specificity and sensitivity. In a later analysis, most CMV-associated TCR beta chains were found to appear HLA-restricted, with HLA associations seemingly driven largely by CMV exposure. Correlated functional status among segregating V segments might reflect linkage disequilibrium, but an unknown experimental factor could not be ruled out. Broadly in line with IMGT annotations, most TCR beta V segments showed up in productive rearrangements about 90% or about 30% of the time in an earlier analysis of about 500 of the donors. According to the authors, the approach could potentially be generalized to other disease states and immunological phenotypes. A further reported finding was that TCR beta sequences accurately predicted the HLA-A and HLA-B alleles for most subjects in the first cohort. Most TCR sequences were seen in very few donors, while some public TCRs were found in many individuals. Sequencing depth was assumed to be roughly uniform across donors in the presence/absence analyses, though that assumption may not hold. In this cohort, only TCR beta chains were sequenced, and detectable features were limited by the absence of alpha or paired-chain data. An association between a missense DCLRE1C variant and V-gene and J-gene trimming of TCR beta chains was found in a later genetic analysis and replicated in an independent cohort. A few of the identified cytomegalovirus-associated TCR beta chains were confirmed in vitro to be specific for cytomegalovirus antigens. Immune exposure information for the cohort was limited to CMV serostatus. According to a later analysis, TCR association rates differed among HLA loci, with DRB1 alleles showing the most associated TCRs and HLA-C alleles showing the fewest. In a later analysis, HLA-associated TCR beta chains were found to be more clonally expanded and to have lower generation probabilities than equally common non-associated chains. Specific HLA alleles were associated with some 15,000 TCR beta sequences at a false discovery rate of 0.05 in a later analysis.

With regard to this clone: There is no known antigen for this receptor. No base qualities exist here, and no much larger clone lies one base off it.

In total, around 600 healthy bone marrow donors made up the cohort. At the time of sampling, every cohort member was nominally healthy, though immune exposures that went unrecorded were likely present. The donor was CMV seronegative and was included in the group of approximately 350 seronegative cohort members. Each donor provided a peripheral blood sample, and peripheral blood mononuclear cells were used for TCR beta sequencing. Genomic DNA was extracted from the blood cell samples with the Qiagen DNeasy Blood Extraction Kit. Library preparation employed the immunoSEQ multiplex PCR assay. For the multiplex PCR, a mixture combining 60 forward primers for TCR Vbeta segments and 13 reverse primers for TCR Jbeta segments was used. The CDR3 region of rearranged TCR beta genes was amplified from genomic DNA by a multiplex PCR assay. Amplified TCR beta libraries were sequenced as 87-base-pair reads on the Illumina HiSeq System. As for the authors' bioinformatics: Across the 670 or so repertoires, a later analysis counted 78 million or so unique TCR beta chains, roughly 11 million of which were shared by at least two donors. To remove PCR and sequencing errors, raw reads were error-corrected and collapsed into unique sequences using a nearest-neighbor algorithm that merged closely related sequences. Alignment of CDR3 sequences to IMGT reference sequences was used to assign V, D and J gene segments. Each retained sequence needed at least a six-nucleotide match to both a V gene segment and a J gene segment. A rearrangement counted as productive if the CDR3 had no stop codons and remained in frame with V and J, and every other rearrangement counted as non-productive. Following IMGT convention, CDR3 was defined as the stretch from the second conserved V-encoded cysteine up to the conserved J-encoded phenylalanine. The earlier analysis of roughly 590 of the donors excluded sequences that lacked an unambiguous match to a single V gene segment. An earlier analysis of a few hundred of the donors called V segments functional above 56.7% productive rearrangements and segregating when the between-donor standard deviation exceeded 5%. To diagnose cytomegalovirus status from the catalog of TCR beta chain sequences, a statistical classification framework was built. V and J gene assignment, in a later analysis, came from comparing TCR nucleotide sequences with IMGT/GENE-DB human TR gene sequences. The TCRdist pipeline was used in a later analysis to assign CDR3 sequences and most-parsimonious VDJ recombination scenarios. A later analysis defined each TCR beta chain by its CDR3 amino acid sequence plus V-gene family, and excluded reads lacking a unique V-gene family. As a way to deal with suspected cross-contamination and a sequencing artifact, a later analysis dropped 450 to 600 nucleotide sequences that were highly shared and had low generation probability. For each public chain, a later analysis derived a clonal expansion index from normalized ranks of inferred template counts within each repertoire. A later analysis computed generation probabilities with a VDJ recombination model fitted to out-of-frame rearrangements, and checked the results against IGoR. A later analysis scored TCR-TCR, TCR-HLA and TCR-CMV co-occurrence with hypergeometric tests, applying a repertoire-size bias correction to TCR pairs. False discovery rates were estimated in a later analysis by permuting HLA or CMV assignments 20 times. In a later analysis, co-occurring TCRs were grouped using DBSCAN, and TCRdist sequence similarity was added for clustering within HLA-allele-positive subsets. Repertoires with fewer than 30,000 or more than 120,000 public chains, plus five repertoires with anomalous nucleotide sharing, were excluded from co-occurrence clustering. TCRdb took over this immuneACCESS table, retaining in-frame rearrangements with V and J assigned. Such tables are incomplete; in checked studies, under half of the missing clones stem from an unresolved V gene, and the remainder is unexplained. For V, J and clone size, that table is used; D and trimming come from the DNA. The sample has about 110,000 clones on record, 65% to 90% of them singletons. The ten largest clones represent roughly 2% of the sample.

The clonotype originates from a woman aged 25 to 45 in good health and CMV-seronegative. Sequenced: PBMCs. Recombination connected TRBV2 to TRBJ2-5, and the D gene may be TRBD2, 6 bases matching. The CDR3 region reads CASSTEGLNGETQYF. The DNA sequence is as follows: TGTGCCAGCAGTACCGAGGGACTCAACGGAGAGACCCAGTACTTC.